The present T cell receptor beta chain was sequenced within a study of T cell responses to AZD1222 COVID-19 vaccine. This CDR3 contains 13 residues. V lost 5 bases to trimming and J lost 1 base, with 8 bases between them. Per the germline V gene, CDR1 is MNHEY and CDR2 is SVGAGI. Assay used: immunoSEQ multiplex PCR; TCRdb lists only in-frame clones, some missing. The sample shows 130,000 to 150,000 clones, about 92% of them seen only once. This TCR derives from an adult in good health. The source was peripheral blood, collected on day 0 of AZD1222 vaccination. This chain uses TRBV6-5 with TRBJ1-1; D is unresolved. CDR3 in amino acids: CASSKNRNTEAFF. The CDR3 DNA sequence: TGTGCCAGCAGTAAAAACAGGAACACTGAAGCTTTCTTT.